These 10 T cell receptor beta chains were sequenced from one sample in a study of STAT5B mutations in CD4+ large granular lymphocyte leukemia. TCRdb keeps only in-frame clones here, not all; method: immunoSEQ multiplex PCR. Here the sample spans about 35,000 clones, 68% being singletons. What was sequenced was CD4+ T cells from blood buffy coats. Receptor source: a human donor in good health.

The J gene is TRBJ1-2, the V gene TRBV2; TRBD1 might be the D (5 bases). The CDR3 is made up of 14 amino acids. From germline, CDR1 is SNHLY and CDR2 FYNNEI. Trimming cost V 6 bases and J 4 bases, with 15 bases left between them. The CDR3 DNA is TGTGCCAGCAGCCGGGACTCGCGACTCTATGGCTACACCTTC. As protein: CASSRDSRLYGYTF.

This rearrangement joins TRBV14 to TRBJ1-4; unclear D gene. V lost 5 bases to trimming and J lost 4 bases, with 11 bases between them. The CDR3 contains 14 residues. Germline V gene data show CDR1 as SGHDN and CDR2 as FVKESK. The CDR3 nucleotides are TGTGCCAGCAGCTTCGGACGGGGTAATGAAAAACTGTTTTTT. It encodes CASSFGRGNEKLFF.

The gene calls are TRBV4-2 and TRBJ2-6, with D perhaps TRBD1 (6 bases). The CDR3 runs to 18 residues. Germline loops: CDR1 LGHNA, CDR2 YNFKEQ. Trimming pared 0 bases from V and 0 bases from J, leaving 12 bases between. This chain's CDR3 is CASSQERQDSSGANVLTF. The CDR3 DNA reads TGTGCCAGCAGCCAAGAGAGACAGGACAGCTCTGGGGCCAACGTCCTGACTTTC.

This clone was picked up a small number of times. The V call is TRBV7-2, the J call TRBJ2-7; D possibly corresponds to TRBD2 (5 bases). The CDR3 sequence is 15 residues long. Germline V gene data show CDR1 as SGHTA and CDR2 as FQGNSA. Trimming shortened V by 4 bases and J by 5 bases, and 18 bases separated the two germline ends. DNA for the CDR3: TGTGCCAGCAGCTCCGAGGGCTATATAAGCAACGAGCAGTACTTC. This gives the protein CASSSEGYISNEQYF.

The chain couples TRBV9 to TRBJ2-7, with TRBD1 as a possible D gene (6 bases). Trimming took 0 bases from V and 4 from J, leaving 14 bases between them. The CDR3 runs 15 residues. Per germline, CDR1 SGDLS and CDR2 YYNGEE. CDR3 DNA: TGTGCCAGCAGCGTAGACTGGGGGCGAGGGTACGAGCAGTACTTC. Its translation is CASSVDWGRGYEQYF.

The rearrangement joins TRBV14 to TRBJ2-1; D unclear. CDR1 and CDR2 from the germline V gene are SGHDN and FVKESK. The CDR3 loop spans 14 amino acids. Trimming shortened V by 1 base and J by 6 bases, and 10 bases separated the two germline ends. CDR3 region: CASSQVSIRNEQFF. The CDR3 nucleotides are TGTGCCAGCAGCCAAGTTTCTATCCGCAATGAGCAGTTCTTC.

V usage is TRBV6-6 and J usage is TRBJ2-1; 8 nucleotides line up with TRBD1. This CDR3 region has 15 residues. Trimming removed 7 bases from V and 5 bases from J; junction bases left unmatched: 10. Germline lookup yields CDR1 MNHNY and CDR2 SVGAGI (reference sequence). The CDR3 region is CASTKGQGAHNEQFF. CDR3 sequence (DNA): TGTGCCAGCACCAAGGGGCAGGGGGCCCACAATGAGCAGTTCTTC.

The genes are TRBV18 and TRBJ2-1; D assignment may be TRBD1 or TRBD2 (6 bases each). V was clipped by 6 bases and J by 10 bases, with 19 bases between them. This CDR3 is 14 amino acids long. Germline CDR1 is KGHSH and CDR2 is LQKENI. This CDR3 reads CASSPGGGHPEQFF. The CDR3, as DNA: TGTGCCAGCTCCCCCGGGGGCGGTCACCCGGAGCAGTTCTTC.

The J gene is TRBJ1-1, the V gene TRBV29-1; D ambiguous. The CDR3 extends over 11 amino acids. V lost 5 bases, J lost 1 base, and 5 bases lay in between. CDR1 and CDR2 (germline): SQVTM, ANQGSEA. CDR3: CSVIGNTEAFF. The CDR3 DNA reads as TGCAGCGTTATCGGGAACACTGAAGCTTTCTTT.

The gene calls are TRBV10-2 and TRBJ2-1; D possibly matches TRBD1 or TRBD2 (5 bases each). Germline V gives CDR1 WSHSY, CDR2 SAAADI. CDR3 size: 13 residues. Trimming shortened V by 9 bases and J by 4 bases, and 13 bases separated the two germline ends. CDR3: CASSGGTYNEQFF. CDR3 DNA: TGCGCCAGTTCGGGTGGGACGTACAATGAGCAGTTCTTC.